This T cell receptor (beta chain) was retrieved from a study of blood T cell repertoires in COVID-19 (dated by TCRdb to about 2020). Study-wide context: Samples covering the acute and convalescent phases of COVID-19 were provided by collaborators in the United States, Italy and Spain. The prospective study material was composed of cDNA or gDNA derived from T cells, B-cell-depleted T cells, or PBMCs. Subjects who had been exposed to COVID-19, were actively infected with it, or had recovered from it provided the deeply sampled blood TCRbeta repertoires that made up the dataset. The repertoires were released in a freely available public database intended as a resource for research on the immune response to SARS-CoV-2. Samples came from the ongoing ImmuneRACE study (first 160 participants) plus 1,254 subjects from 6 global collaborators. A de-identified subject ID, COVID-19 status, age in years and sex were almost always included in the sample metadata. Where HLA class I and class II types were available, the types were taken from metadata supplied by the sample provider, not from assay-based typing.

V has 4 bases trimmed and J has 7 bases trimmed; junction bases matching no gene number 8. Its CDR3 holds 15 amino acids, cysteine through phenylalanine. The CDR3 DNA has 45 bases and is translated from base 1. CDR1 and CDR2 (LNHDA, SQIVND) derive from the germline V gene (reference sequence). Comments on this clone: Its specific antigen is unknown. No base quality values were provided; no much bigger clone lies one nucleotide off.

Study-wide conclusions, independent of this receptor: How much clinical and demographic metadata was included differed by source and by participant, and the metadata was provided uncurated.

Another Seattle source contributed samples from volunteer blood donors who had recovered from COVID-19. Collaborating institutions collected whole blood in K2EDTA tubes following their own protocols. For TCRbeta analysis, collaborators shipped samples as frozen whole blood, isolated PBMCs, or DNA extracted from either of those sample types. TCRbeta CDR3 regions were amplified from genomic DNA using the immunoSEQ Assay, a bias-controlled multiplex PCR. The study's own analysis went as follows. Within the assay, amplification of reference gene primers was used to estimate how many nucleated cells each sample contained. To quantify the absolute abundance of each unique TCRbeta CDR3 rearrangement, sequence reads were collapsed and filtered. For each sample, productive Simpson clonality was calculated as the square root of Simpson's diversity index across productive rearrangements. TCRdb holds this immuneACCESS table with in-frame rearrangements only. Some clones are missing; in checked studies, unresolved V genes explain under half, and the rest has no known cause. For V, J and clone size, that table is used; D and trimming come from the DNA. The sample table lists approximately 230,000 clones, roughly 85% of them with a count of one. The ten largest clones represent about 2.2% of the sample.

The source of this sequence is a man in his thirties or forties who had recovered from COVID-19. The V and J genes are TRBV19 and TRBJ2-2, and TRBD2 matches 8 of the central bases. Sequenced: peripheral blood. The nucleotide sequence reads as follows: TGTGCCAGTAGTACTCAGTCGGCGGGGGGCGGGGAGCTGTTTTTT. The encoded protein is CASSTQSAGGGELFF.